This paragraph reports one TCR beta chain. This CDR3 contains 16 residues. Germline values: CDR1 MNHEY, CDR2 SVGAGI. With 0 bases clipped from V and 4 bases from J, the junction kept 6 bases outside the gene matches. This entry is derived from a study of cytomegalovirus exposure and HLA in healthy donors. The PCR made use of 60 Vbeta and 13 Jbeta primers. In the original processing: An analysis performed later counted 73 million or so unique TCR beta chains (roughly 11 million of them shared). Method: immunoSEQ multiplex PCR; TCRdb's copy keeps in-frame clones and lacks some. Clone size and the V and J calls come from that table; the DNA yielded D and trimming. The sample holds approximately 180,000 clones.

This chain uses TRBV6-5 with TRBJ1-3; 7 bases line up with TRBD1. What was sequenced was PBMCs. This clonotype was sampled from a man aged 25-45 years in good health and CMV-seronegative. The CDR3 region is CASSYSIPDRGNTIYF. The CDR3 nucleotides are TGTGCCAGCAGTTACTCGATACCGGACAGGGGAAACACCATATATTTT.